The 5 T cell receptor beta chains given below trace back to one sample, sequenced in a study of vaccination and CD4 T cells after COVID-19. These receptors' antigens are unknown. An Oncomine TCR Beta short-read assay was used to sequence the DNA from cultured CD4+ T cells. TCRdb re-derived calls from the PCR reads in MiXCR, one entry per CDR3 protein. The data contain roughly 15,000 distinct CDR3 sequences, 45% to 65% of them singletons. Noted treatment: roughly ten-day PBMC culture with coronavirus spike peptide pools or control peptides (ViraFEST assay). Here the sequenced sample was cultured CD4+ T cells from blood, taken after SARS-CoV-2 vaccination. The source is a human donor with COVID-19.

This clonotype was counted a few times. The chain has TRBV27 and TRBJ2-7, with a possible D match to TRBD1 (6 bases). The CDR3 totals 15 residues. V lost 5 bases to trimming and J lost 6 bases, with 20 bases between them. Per the germline V gene, CDR1 is MNHEY and CDR2 is SMNVEV (reference sequence). CDR3 amino acids: CASSTGTIRVSEQYF. The CDR3, as DNA: TGTGCCAGCAGTACCGGGACAATTAGGGTATCCGAGCAGTACTTC.

This sequence joins TRBV7-8 and TRBJ1-5; possibly TRBD1 for D (6 bases). With 1 base removed from V and 4 bases from J, the gap between germline ends came to 20 bases. CDR1 is SGHVS and CDR2 is FQNEAQ in the germline V gene. The CDR3 runs 18 residues. The CDR3 reads CASSLGERGAVKNQPQHF. Here the CDR3 DNA reads TGTGCCAGCAGCTTAGGGGAGCGGGGGGCTGTAAAGAATCAGCCCCAGCATTTT. Full variable domain (outside the CDR3, taken from reference TRBV7-8 and TRBJ1-5): GAGVSQSPRYKVAKRGQDVALRCDPISGHVSLFWYQQALGQGPEFLTYFQNEAQLDKSGLPSDRFFAERPEGSVSTLKIQRTQQEDSAVYLCASSLGERGAVKNQPQHFGDGTRLSIL.

Only a few counts were recorded for this clonotype. This chain joins TRBV20-1 and TRBJ1-1, with D tentatively TRBD1 (5 bases). The CDR3 loop spans 13 amino acids. V was trimmed by 5 bases and J by 4 bases, leaving 14 bases between them. The germline gives CDR1 DFQATT, CDR2 SNEGSKA (reference sequence). CDR3 region: CSAATLGGTEAFF. CDR3 in DNA: TGCAGTGCTGCCACTCTGGGGGGCACTGAAGCTTTCTTT.

This chain's CDR3 is CASKTSGGPSTDTQYF. The CDR3 DNA reads TGTGCCAGCAAGACTAGCGGGGGCCCTAGCACAGATACGCAGTATTTT. The chain links TRBV6-1 to TRBJ2-3; 12 nucleotides line up with TRBD2. The CDR3 has 16 amino acids. In germline, CDR1 is MNHNS, CDR2 SASEGT. Trimming removed 7 bases from V and 0 bases from J; junction bases left unmatched: 5.

CDR3 sequence (DNA): TGCAGTGCTAGAGCCGGGACAGGGGCTAATTCACCCCTCCACTTT. Protein sequence: CSARAGTGANSPLHF. The gene calls are TRBV20-1 and TRBJ1-6; 10 bases align to TRBD1. The ends lost 1 base at V and 6 bases at J; junction bases unmatched: 3. Germline CDR1 reads DFQATT; CDR2 reads SNEGSKA (reference sequence). This CDR3 is 15 amino acids long.